This T cell receptor beta chain is from a study of human T cells and chemical hapten exposure. This clonotype was picked up many times. The target antigen is unknown. From the RACE reads, TCRdb called clonotypes with MiXCR, one entry per CDR3 protein. This table holds approximately 370,000 distinct CDR3 sequences, 4.5% to 7% found once. Findings and limits, study-wide: Alopecia in the donors means their immune response may deviate from healthy people's. DPC sensitization left the count of TCRs above 1 in 1000 unchanged.

Time point of the sample: pre-sensitization, week 0. The treatment denotes: therapeutic diphenylcyclopropenone sensitization with weekly scalp DPC. Every donor had alopecia and was 18 to 70 years old; all were suitable for DPC. The total RNA was obtained from whole blood that was not fractionated. The source of this sequence is a woman between 18 and 29 years old with alopecia areata. Some clones in this sample may be carry-over from other donors' samples. This material consisted of whole blood, taken in connection with sensitization to the hapten diphenylcyclopropenone (DPC).

CDR3 sequence (DNA): TGTGCCAGCTCACCAACAGGGGGGATCGATTCACCCCTCCACTTT. It encodes CASSPTGGIDSPLHF. The gene calls are TRBV18 and TRBJ1-6; 8 bases are a match to TRBD1. Germline CDR1 KGHSH, CDR2 LQKENI. Trimming cost V 2 bases and J 8 bases; bases outside gene matches: 5. The CDR3 sequence is 15 residues long. Combining the CDR3 with reference TRBV18 and TRBJ1-6 gives the whole variable domain NAGVMQNPRHLVRRRGQEARLRCSPMKGHSHVYWYRQLPEEGLKFMVYLQKENIIDESGMPKERFSAEFPKEGPSILRIQQVVRGDSAAYFCASSPTGGIDSPLHFGNGTRLTVT.